This note documents a single T cell receptor (beta chain) sequence. A much bigger clone sits one base away, suggesting this may be a read error. Treg sorting used a CD4+CD25+CD127-/low gate. In TCRdb, the 5' RACE reads were re-called with MiXCR into one record per CDR3 protein. The table includes 32,000 or so distinct CDR3 sequences, 27% detected once. Material for sequencing was tumor-infiltrating Tregs sorted from the breast tumor. The TCR originated in a female donor with breast cancer.

CDR3 loop: CASSCGTGPQGLSNQPQHF. CDR3 sequence (DNA): TGTGCCAGCAGTTGCGGGACAGGACCTCAGGGGCTTAGCAATCAGCCCCAGCATTTT. The V call is TRBV6-2 or TRBV6-3, the J call TRBJ1-5; 8 bases fit TRBD1. The germline V gene encodes CDR1 MNHEY and CDR2 SVGEGT. Trimming removed 4 bases from V and 0 bases from J; junction bases left unmatched: 14. CDR3 size: 19 residues.